This passage covers 30 T cell receptor beta chains from one sample sequenced in a study of blood T cell repertoires in COVID-19. Measured with immunoSEQ multiplex PCR; TCRdb has only the in-frame clones, and not every one. The profile shows some 260,000 clones, about 90% of them singletons. The sample was PBMCs or T cells enriched from blood (not recorded which). Receptors originate from a woman aged 30 to 39 with acute COVID-19.

The table lists this clone with a count of one. The CDR3, as DNA: TGTGCCAGCAGCCAAGGAAGGACAGGGGCTGGTGAGCAGTTCTTC. It specifies CASSQGRTGAGEQFF. The chain uses TRBV3-1 (or the pseudogene TRBV3-2) and TRBJ2-1; 9 nucleotides line up with TRBD1. From germline, CDR1 is LGHDT and CDR2 YNNKEL (reference sequence). This CDR3 has 15 residues. J lost 9 bases, V lost 1 base, and 7 bases had no gene match.

V gene TRBV3-1 (or the pseudogene TRBV3-2) combines with J gene TRBJ2-7; maybe TRBD1 (6 bases). Germline V gene sequence: CDR1 LGHDT, CDR2 YNNKEL (reference sequence). Trimming left V 1 base short and J 3 bases short, with 13 bases between. The length of the CDR3 is 15 residues. The CDR3 protein is CASSQAGRGFYEQYF. CDR3 nucleotides: TGTGCCAGCAGCCAAGCCGGCAGGGGATTCTACGAGCAGTACTTC.

This chain uses TRBV7-9 with TRBJ2-7; tentatively, D is TRBD1 (7 bases). V lost 5 bases and J 4 bases, leaving 18 bases between the germline ends. CDR3 length equals 15 residues. Germline loops: CDR1 SEHNR, CDR2 FQNEAQ (reference sequence). CDR3 nucleotide sequence: TGTGCCAGCAGCCGAGCAAGGGCAGGGGGGTACGAGCAGTACTTC. It yields the protein CASSRARAGGYEQYF. Based on the CDR3 plus reference TRBV7-9 and TRBJ2-7, the full variable domain is DTGVSQNPRHKITKRGQNVTFRCDPISEHNRLYWYRQTLGQGPEFLTYFQNEAQLEKSRLLSDRFSAERPKGSFSTLEIQRTEQGDSAMYLCASSRARAGGYEQYFGPGTRLTVT.

The chain uses TRBV11-3 and TRBJ2-7, with TRBD1 as a possible D gene (5 bases). Germline V gene data show CDR1 as SGHNT and CDR2 as YENEEA. The CDR3 is 13 amino acids. V gave up 5 bases and J gave up 6 bases, with 14 bases separating them. CDR3 DNA: TGTGCCAGCAGCCTAAGAAGGGGTTCCGAGCAGTACTTC. Protein product: CASSLRRGSEQYF.

The chain recombines TRBV27 with TRBJ2-7, with 9 bases lining up with TRBD2. Germline V gives CDR1 MNHEY, CDR2 SMNVEV (reference sequence). The CDR3 is 15 residues long. V trimming: 3 bases; J trimming: 0 bases; junction bases outside the gene matches: 3. CDR3 in DNA: TGTGCCAGCAGTTTTAGCGGGAGCAGCTCCTACGAGCAGTACTTC. Translation: CASSFSGSSSYEQYF.

The rearrangement joins TRBV12-5 to TRBJ2-1; D is undetermined. V was pared by 1 base and J by 6 bases, with 13 bases between. CDR1 and CDR2 from the germline V gene are LGHNT and FRNRAP. CDR3 length equals 15 residues. The CDR3 region has the DNA TGTGCTAGTGGTTTGGGGCTAGTGGCCACCAATGAGCAGTTCTTC. This encodes CASGLGLVATNEQFF.

This chain connects TRBV24-1 to TRBJ2-1; weak D call: TRBD2 (6 bases). V was clipped by 3 bases and J by 0 bases, with 11 bases between them. Germline V lookup: CDR1 KGHDR, CDR2 SFDVKD. The CDR3 has 16 residues. The CDR3 loop reads CATSDARGSSYNEQFF. As DNA, the CDR3 is TGTGCCACCAGTGATGCACGGGGGAGCTCCTACAATGAGCAGTTCTTC.

This chain joins TRBV11-2 and TRBJ1-5; D uncertain. Germline V gene sequence: CDR1 SGHAT, CDR2 FQNNGV. Trimming stripped 4 bases from V and 0 bases from J, with 7 bases between. This CDR3 has 14 residues. The CDR3 spells CASSWRDSNQPQHF. The DNA of the CDR3 is TGTGCCAGCAGCTGGCGGGATAGCAATCAGCCCCAGCATTTT.

The V gene is TRBV19, the J gene TRBJ2-3, with TRBD2 matching 9 bases. V lost 6 bases, J lost 2 bases, and 9 bases stayed unmatched. Germline CDR1 and CDR2: LNHDA and SQIVND (reference sequence). The CDR3 runs 16 residues. For the CDR3, the DNA is TGTGCCAGTAGGGCCTCGCGGGGGGGCCCCACAGATACGCAGTATTTT. Amino acids: CASRASRGGPTDTQYF.

The CDR3 spells CASSLVSGQGDEKLFF. The CDR3 DNA sequence: TGTGCCAGCAGCTTAGTCTCCGGACAGGGCGACGAAAAACTGTTTTTT. The chain has TRBV7-9 and TRBJ1-4; 8 bases align to TRBD1. This CDR3 is 16 amino acids long. Losses at the gene ends were 1 base for V and 8 bases for J; bases not matched to a gene: 9. Germline V gene lookup returns CDR1 SEHNR and CDR2 FQNEAQ (reference sequence).

This chain joins TRBV15 and TRBJ2-2, with TRBD1 matching 7 bases. The length of the CDR3 is 16 residues. Trimming took 5 bases from V and 4 from J; bases not matched to a gene: 10. Germline CDR1 reads LNHNV; CDR2 reads YYDKDF (reference sequence). CDR3 sequence reads: CATSPDRDNRTGELFF. The CDR3 DNA reads as TGTGCCACCAGCCCCGACAGGGATAATCGCACCGGGGAGCTGTTTTTT.

This chain connects TRBV4-1 to TRBJ2-5; 9 bases align to TRBD2. The CDR3 is made up of 16 amino acids. Trimming cost V 3 bases and J 6 bases; bases outside gene matches: 11. Germline lookup yields CDR1 MGHRA and CDR2 YSYEKL. The CDR3 bases are TGCGCCAGCAGCCAGGGTAGCGGGGGCCCCGAACAGACCCAGTACTTC. It is translated as CASSQGSGGPEQTQYF.

As DNA, the CDR3 is TGTGCCAGCAGTTACTCGACAGCGGGAGGTACAGATACGCAGTATTTT. It translates to CASSYSTAGGTDTQYF. The chain carries TRBV6-5 and TRBJ2-3; 9 nucleotides align to TRBD2. The V segment lost 0 bases and the J segment 3 bases; nucleotides outside the gene matches: 4. This CDR3 region has 16 residues. CDR1 is MNHEY and CDR2 is SVGAGI in the germline V gene.

This clone was recorded only once. The chain has TRBV4-3 and TRBJ2-3; 7 nucleotides align to TRBD1. Germline CDR1 LGHNA, CDR2 YSLEER. The trim removed 4 bases at V and 3 bases at J, leaving 7 bases unmatched. The CDR3 covers 15 residues. The CDR3 sequence: CASSPRQGVTDTQYF. The CDR3 DNA reads as TGCGCCAGCAGCCCACGACAGGGAGTGACAGATACGCAGTATTTT.

The CDR3 spells CASSLDGTRTGELFF. The CDR3 DNA reads as TGCGCCAGCAGCTTGGATGGGACTAGGACCGGGGAGCTGTTTTTT. V usage is TRBV5-1 and J usage is TRBJ2-2; TRBD2 matches at 8 bases. The V gene's germline CDR1 is SGHRS and CDR2 YFSETQ. Germline trimming cut 0 bases from V and 5 bases from J; bases unmatched to any gene: 3. This CDR3 spans 15 amino acids.

Concerning this clone itself: The junction departs from the called germline gene at one end, perhaps through a read error. This chain connects TRBV7-7 to TRBJ1-2; D is perhaps TRBD1 (5 bases). Germline V CDR1 and CDR2: SSHAT, FNYEAQ (reference sequence). This CDR3 region has 20 residues. CDR3 loop: CASSKTRQGETRPWNYGYTF. In DNA, the CDR3 is TGTGCTAGCAGCAAGACCAGGCAGGGTGAGACAAGGCCTTGGAACTATGGCTACACCTTC.

The V and J genes are TRBV19 and TRBJ1-4, with D possibly being TRBD1 (6 bases). The CDR3 is 14 amino acids. Between the trimmed V and J ends, which lost 6 bases and 1 base, there was a span of 9 bases. CDR1 is LNHDA, CDR2 SQIVND, per germline (reference sequence). The CDR3 nucleotides are TGTGCCAGTAGCAGGGGAGTAACTAATGAAAAACTGTTTTTT. Translated, it gives CASSRGVTNEKLFF.

The rearrangement joins TRBV28 to TRBJ2-7; 8 bases agree with TRBD1. The CDR3 contains 15 residues. Germline V lookup: CDR1 MDHEN, CDR2 SYDVKM. V dropped 5 bases and J dropped 3; count of bases not matched to a gene: 9. The CDR3 loop reads CASSLPGTGFYEQYF. CDR3 DNA: TGTGCCAGCAGTCTACCCGGGACAGGTTTCTACGAGCAGTACTTC.

The chain has TRBV2 and TRBJ2-1; 10 bases map to TRBD2. V was pared by 6 bases and J by 8 bases, with 10 bases of the junction left unmatched. Germline assignment: CDR1 SNHLY and CDR2 FYNNEI. This CDR3 spans 15 amino acids. CDR3 residues: CASRASGGAEYEQFF. DNA of the CDR3: TGTGCCAGCAGAGCCAGCGGGGGGGCCGAATATGAGCAGTTCTTC.

V is TRBV7-8 and J is TRBJ1-6; no definite D call. Germline V gene sequence: CDR1 SGHVS, CDR2 FQNEAQ. With 4 bases removed from V and 4 bases from J, the gap between germline ends came to 11 bases. The CDR3 covers 15 residues. Here the CDR3 reads CASSSEGGYNSPLHF. The DNA for the CDR3 is TGTGCCAGCAGCTCGGAGGGAGGATATAATTCACCCCTCCACTTT.

This rearrangement joins TRBV27 to TRBJ2-5; TRBD1 is a possible D gene (6 bases). CDR1 and CDR2 from the germline V gene are MNHEY and SMNVEV (reference sequence). V was shortened by 10 bases and J by 1 base, with 16 bases between the two germline ends. The CDR3 consists of 14 residues. CDR3 residues: CATRTDNSQETQYF. For the CDR3, the DNA is TGTGCCACCCGGACAGATAACTCCCAAGAGACCCAGTACTTC.

The chain couples TRBV7-3 to TRBJ2-1; TRBD2 aligns across 9 bases. V lost 1 base to trimming and J lost 7 bases; unmatched junction nucleotides: 8. The CDR3 has 16 amino acids. Germline-derived CDR1 and CDR2 are SGHTA and FQGTGA. DNA of the CDR3: TGTGCCAGCAGCTTAAGGTTGCGGGAGGGCCATAATGAGCAGTTCTTC. Translating gives CASSLRLREGHNEQFF. The whole variable domain, filled in from reference TRBV7-3 and TRBJ2-1, reads GAGVSQTPSNKVTEKGKYVELRCDPISGHTALYWYRQSLGQGPEFLIYFQGTGAADDSGLPNDRFFAVRPEGSVSTLKIQRTERGDSAVYLCASSLRLREGHNEQFFGPGTRLTVL.

The CDR3 DNA reads as TGTGCCAGCAGCTTGGGAGCGGGAGAGTCCTACGAGCAGTACTTC. Translating gives CASSLGAGESYEQYF. V usage is TRBV5-4 and J usage is TRBJ2-7; 8 bases match TRBD2. Germline loops: CDR1 SGHNT, CDR2 YYREEE (reference sequence). The J segment lost 1 base and the V segment lost 0 bases, leaving 3 bases of the junction unmatched. CDR3 size: 15 residues.

The chain uses TRBV3-1 (or the pseudogene TRBV3-2) and TRBJ2-6, with D tentatively TRBD1 (5 bases). Deletions cut 2 bases from V and 4 bases from J, with 9 bases between. The CDR3 runs to 15 residues. Germline loops: CDR1 LGHDT, CDR2 YNNKEL (reference sequence). The CDR3, as DNA: TGTGCCAGCAGCCAACTGACAGCCGGGGCCAACGTCCTGACTTTC. Translating gives CASSQLTAGANVLTF.

This rearrangement joins TRBV19 to TRBJ2-5; 8 nucleotides align to TRBD2. V lost 1 base, J lost 5 bases, and 12 bases stayed unmatched. Germline V gene sequence: CDR1 LNHDA, CDR2 SQIVND (reference sequence). The CDR3 has 17 amino acids. The CDR3 loop is CASSIARRLAGGETQYF. The CDR3 coding sequence is TGTGCCAGTAGTATAGCTCGTAGGCTAGCGGGCGGGGAGACCCAGTACTTC.

This clone was recorded once. The chain couples TRBV7-8 to TRBJ2-1, with 8 bases fitting TRBD2. There are 16 residues in the CDR3. The V segment lost 5 bases and the J segment 7 bases; nucleotides outside the gene matches: 13. CDR1 is SGHVS, CDR2 FQNEAQ, per germline. The CDR3 spells CASSRTGGAILNEQFF. The CDR3 DNA reads as TGTGCCAGCAGCCGCACGGGGGGGGCAATATTAAATGAGCAGTTCTTC.

This chain links TRBV4-2 with TRBJ2-7, with D tentatively TRBD2 (7 bases). The V gene lost 2 bases and the J gene lost 5 bases, with 19 bases spanning the gap. The CDR3 covers 16 residues. Looked up from germline, CDR1 is LGHNA and CDR2 is YNFKEQ. The DNA of the CDR3 is TGTGCCAGCAGCCAACTGCTCCCGGGGGGCGTGGACGAGCAGTACTTC. Translating it yields CASSQLLPGGVDEQYF.

The chain combines TRBV6-5 with TRBJ1-5; 10 bases fit TRBD1. The CDR3 consists of 15 residues. Germline lookup yields CDR1 MNHEY and CDR2 SVGAGI. Trimming cost V 6 bases and J 6 bases; bases outside gene matches: 8. The CDR3 nucleotides read TGTGCCAGCAGAGACAGGGGGCTTTCGGGTCAGCCCCAGCATTTT. Translating gives CASRDRGLSGQPQHF.

V and J are TRBV30 and TRBJ1-2; tentatively, D is TRBD1 (6 bases). The V gene lost 4 bases and the J gene lost 7 bases, with 16 bases spanning the gap. This CDR3 region has 13 residues. The germline gives CDR1 GTSNPN, CDR2 SVGIG (reference sequence). CDR3 loop: CAWTRGSGGGYTF. CDR3 nucleotide sequence: TGTGCCTGGACTAGGGGGTCGGGGGGTGGCTACACCTTC.

The V gene is TRBV7-9, the J gene TRBJ2-3; tentative D call: TRBD2 (5 bases). V lost 3 bases, J lost 6 bases, and 10 bases lay in between. The germline CDR1 and CDR2 sequences are SEHNR and FQNEAQ (reference sequence). The CDR3 has 13 amino acids. The CDR3 spells CASSFQGGDTQYF. The DNA of the CDR3 is TGTGCCAGCAGCTTTCAAGGCGGGGATACGCAGTATTTT.